This T cell receptor (beta chain) is drawn from a study of shared clonotypes between healthy human individuals. On the study more broadly: Every donor yielded three CD4 naive, three CD4 memory, two CD8 naive and one CD8 memory plate. Points from the study as a whole: When naive CD4 clonotypes were compared across a handful of donors, 5% to 5.5% were shared. Clonotype sharing among donors was thought likely to change with sequencing depth.

Notes on this clone: Its cognate antigen is unknown.

It was at deep level that the assay was run. Sequencing used immunoSEQ multiplex PCR; TCRdb keeps in-frame clones, though not all of them. The sample has some 2,100,000 clones; more than 90% are singletons. There are 15 residues in the CDR3. Looked up from germline, CDR1 is MDHEN and CDR2 is SYDVKM. V lost 3 bases to trimming and J lost 3 bases, with 15 bases between them. This TCR came from a man aged 18 to 35 in good health. The V and J genes are TRBV28 and TRBJ2-7, with D perhaps matching TRBD1 (6 bases). Sequencing input: naive CD4+ T cells sorted from blood. The sample's subset: CD45RA+ positively selected. The CDR3 is CASSFRGRWDYEQYF. The CDR3 DNA reads as TGTGCCAGCAGTTTCAGGGGTCGGTGGGACTACGAGCAGTACTTC.